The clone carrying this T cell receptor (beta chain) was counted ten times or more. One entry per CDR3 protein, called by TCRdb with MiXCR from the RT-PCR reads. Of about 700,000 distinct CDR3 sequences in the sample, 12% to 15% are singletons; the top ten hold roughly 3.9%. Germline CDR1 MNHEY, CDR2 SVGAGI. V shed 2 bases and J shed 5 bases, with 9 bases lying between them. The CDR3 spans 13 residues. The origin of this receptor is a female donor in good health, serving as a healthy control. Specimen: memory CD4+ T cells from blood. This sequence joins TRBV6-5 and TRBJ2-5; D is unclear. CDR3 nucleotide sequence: TGTGCCAGCAGTTACCTAGGTATCGAGACCCAGTACTTC. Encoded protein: CASSYLGIETQYF.